One T cell receptor beta chain is described in this entry. What antigen it recognizes has not been identified. The sample holds no much larger clone one base away, and base qualities are not on file. The cohort comprised hundreds of healthy bone marrow donors. All cohort members were sampled while nominally healthy, although unrecorded immune exposures were likely present. The donor tested CMV seronegative and was one of the 352 seronegative cohort members. A peripheral blood sample was collected from each donor, and TCR beta sequencing was performed on peripheral blood mononuclear cells. The Qiagen DNeasy Blood Extraction Kit was used to extract genomic DNA from the blood cell samples. These data originate in a study of cytomegalovirus exposure and HLA in healthy donors (TCRdb year 2017). With respect to the entire study: An earlier analysis of some 550 of the donors reported about 250 Gb of sequence data and 117 million unique TCR beta sequences from about 200 million T cells. Every repertoire in the discovery cohort had been generated on one and the same sequencing platform. Roughly five DR-DQ haplotypes were handled as single units for association and clustering because linkage in the cohort was strong. An earlier analysis of 587 of the donors applied high-throughput TCR beta sequencing to assess whether each TCR beta V gene segment acted as functional or pseudogenic. The study used immunosequencing to profile the T cell repertoires of more than 650 subjects and linked those repertoires to cytomegalovirus serostatus. A later analysis re-analyzed previously published TCR beta repertoires from 666 donors and added high-resolution HLA genotyping to study TCR occurrence patterns. Typing coverage differed by locus: A, B, C, DRB1 and DQB1 were typed in about 620-630 donors, DQA1 in about 500, DPA1 in over 600, and DPB1 in just under 480. In the later analysis, no new phenotypic data were used to find candidate immune exposures; instead, reliance was placed on TCR beta sequences and their occurrence across donors. Among 398 genotyped donors of the cohort, an average of around 240,000 unique TCR beta nucleotide sequences were sequenced per donor, about a sixth of them non-productive. Among the roughly 390 genotyped donors, approximately 82% belonged to the genetic ancestry cluster associated with self-reported Caucasian donors. The study aimed to test whether signatures of past pathogen exposure could be identified by cataloging public T cell receptors. Genome-wide SNP genotypes for about 65% of the roughly 700 donors were used in a later genetic analysis, which treated that subset as a discovery cohort. The study combined high-throughput TCR immunosequencing, statistical association of individual TCRs with disease status, and machine learning to predict cytomegalovirus infection status. An early release that covered some 630 HLA-typed donors contained about 300 gigabases of sequencing data and some 87 million unique TCR sequences. Donor age, sex, ethnicity and CMV serostatus were compiled together with the repertoire data. Along with the 666-subject first cohort, a separate validation cohort of roughly 110 different subjects was used. HLA typing covered class I and class II loci at four-digit resolution.

Library preparation employed the immunoSEQ multiplex PCR assay. For the multiplex PCR, a mixture combining 60 forward primers for TCR Vbeta segments and 13 reverse primers for TCR Jbeta segments was used. Amplification of the CDR3 region of rearranged TCR beta genes was performed with a multiplex PCR assay on genomic DNA. On the Illumina HiSeq System, the amplified TCR beta libraries were sequenced as 87-base-pair reads. In the authors' own workflow: Across the 670 or so repertoires, a later analysis counted 75 million to 90 million unique TCR beta chains, 9.5 million to 12 million of which were shared by at least two donors. Raw reads were error-corrected and collapsed into unique sequences by a nearest-neighbor algorithm in which closely related sequences were merged to remove PCR and sequencing errors. Alignment of CDR3 sequences to IMGT reference sequences was used to assign V, D and J gene segments. For a sequence to be retained, at least a six-nucleotide match to both a V gene segment and a J gene segment was required. Rearrangements were classified as productive when the CDR3 lacked stop codons and remained in frame with V and J, and all other rearrangements were classified as non-productive. CDR3 was defined by IMGT convention, running from the second conserved V-encoded cysteine to the conserved J-encoded phenylalanine. The earlier analysis of roughly 590 of the donors excluded any sequence lacking an unambiguous match to a single V gene segment. An earlier analysis of approximately 590 of the donors classified V segments as functional when productive rearrangements were above 56.7% and as segregating when the standard deviation between donors was above 5%. A statistical classification framework was built for diagnosing cytomegalovirus status from the catalog of TCR beta chain sequences. V and J gene assignment, in a later analysis, came from comparing TCR nucleotide sequences with IMGT/GENE-DB human TR gene sequences. In a later analysis, CDR3 sequences and most-parsimonious VDJ recombination scenarios were assigned using the TCRdist pipeline. In a later analysis, each TCR beta chain was defined by its CDR3 amino acid sequence together with its V-gene family, and reads without a unique V-gene family were excluded. To address suspected cross-contamination and a sequencing artifact, a later analysis removed roughly 640 highly shared, low-generation-probability nucleotide sequences. A later analysis calculated a clonal expansion index for each public chain from normalized within-repertoire ranks of inferred template counts. A later analysis computed generation probabilities with a VDJ recombination model fitted to out-of-frame rearrangements, and checked the results against IGoR. In a later analysis, hypergeometric tests were used to score TCR-TCR, TCR-HLA and TCR-CMV co-occurrence, with a repertoire-size bias correction applied to TCR pairs. False discovery rates were estimated in a later analysis by permuting HLA or CMV assignments 20 times. In a later analysis, co-occurring TCRs were grouped with DBSCAN, and TCRdist sequence similarity was added when clustering was performed within HLA-allele-positive subsets. For co-occurrence clustering, repertoires with fewer than 30,000 or more than 120,000 public chains were excluded, along with 5 or 6 repertoires with anomalous nucleotide sharing. TCRdb took over this immuneACCESS table, retaining in-frame rearrangements with V and J assigned. Such tables are incomplete; in checked studies, under half of the missing clones stem from an unresolved V gene, and the remainder is unexplained. D and trimming come from the DNA, and the V and J calls and clone size come from that table. In this sample the table shows 130,000 or so clones, 77% of which occur a single time. The ten largest account for about 1.7% of the sample.

The CDR1 and CDR2 encoded by the germline V gene (reference sequence) are LNHDA and SQIVND. The CDR3, cysteine through phenylalanine, is 15 amino acids long. Only CDR3 DNA remains: 45 bases, in frame from the first base. Germline trimming: 3 bases from V, 2 bases from J; junction bases outside gene matches: 7. Overall results and qualifications from the work: In a later analysis, HLA-associated TCR beta chains showed more clonal expansion and lower generation probabilities than non-associated chains that were equally common. When HLA alleles, especially DR and DQ, strongly co-occurred, TCR associations were difficult to assign to individual alleles. The cohort was sequenced for TCR beta chains only, and without alpha or paired-chain data the features that could be detected were limited. Cytomegalovirus status was reported to be diagnosed by the classifier with high specificity and sensitivity in both the original and validation cohorts. Compared with the roughly 670-donor mean, donors in an Asian-associated ancestry cluster had fewer N-insertions in productive TCRs, according to a later genetic analysis. According to a later analysis, parvovirus B19, influenza, CMV and Epstein-Barr virus appeared linked to several top co-occurrence clusters. In a later analysis, 16,951 TCR beta sequences were associated with specific HLA alleles at a false discovery rate of 0.05. Because HLA typing was unavailable for some donors at each locus, only the typed subset was used in association tests. In an earlier analysis of about 540 of the donors, most TCR beta V segments were observed in productive rearrangements about 87% or about 30% of the time, broadly matching IMGT annotations. In a later analysis, the rate of TCR association differed among HLA loci, with DRB1 alleles having the most associated TCRs and HLA-C alleles having the fewest. The sequencing pipeline was judged likely to have produced a cluster of highly shared sequence variants as a technical artifact. Correlated functional status among segregating V segments might reflect linkage disequilibrium, but an unknown experimental factor could not be ruled out. CMV serostatus was the only immune exposure information available for the cohort. In vitro tests confirmed that a few of the cytomegalovirus-associated TCR beta chains recognize cytomegalovirus antigens. Sequencing depth was assumed to be roughly uniform across donors in the presence/absence analyses, though that assumption may not hold. Because counts were too low, roughly 17 rarely observed V segments, including chromosome 9 orphons, were left out of the earlier analysis of some 600 of the donors. An association between a missense DCLRE1C variant and V-gene and J-gene trimming of TCR beta chains was found in a later genetic analysis and replicated in an independent cohort. The 87-base-pair reads could not distinguish some IMGT-functional V segments, including TRBV6-2 and TRBV6-3, so those segments were excluded. Across donors, most TCR sequences were observed very rarely, whereas some public TCRs were present in many individuals. The authors suggested that the approach could potentially be extended to other disease states and immunological phenotypes. A later analysis found that most CMV-associated TCR beta chains appeared HLA-restricted, with HLA associations seemingly driven largely by CMV exposure. In the study, some 180 TCR beta chains were listed as associated with cytomegalovirus. A further reported finding was that TCR beta sequences accurately predicted the HLA-A and HLA-B alleles for most subjects in the first cohort.

The chain is made from TRBV19 and TRBJ2-7; TRBD1 lines up with 7 middle nucleotides. Input material: PBMCs. This receptor was identified in a female donor in good health and CMV-seronegative. The sequenced DNA: TGTGCCAGTAGTATTAAGGTTGACAGGGCCTACGAGCAGTACTTC. Protein translation: CASSIKVDRAYEQYF.